A selection of T cell receptor beta chains follows, all from one sample in a study of blood T cell repertoires in COVID-19. Assay used: immunoSEQ multiplex PCR; TCRdb lists only in-frame clones, some missing. This sample has tens of thousands of clones, with 65% to 85% found just once. The sequenced sample was peripheral blood. All receptors come from a woman aged 55-69 years with acute or convalescent COVID-19. Each CDR3 is given with its conserved first and last residue. The D gene is left open where the match is weak. Expanded clones get a size class; other rows say once, few or many, or leave the size out.

J: TRBJ1-1; D: TRBD1; V: TRBV5-1; size: .; DNA: TGCGCCAGCAGCTTGGACGGACAGGGCATGAACACTGAAGCTTTCTTT; CDR3: CASSLDGQGMNTEAFF
J: TRBJ2-7; D: .; V: TRBV4-1; size: few; DNA: TGCGCCAGCAGCCTCGATCCCGCCGGGGTAGCCTACGAGCAGTACTTC; CDR3: CASSLDPAGVAYEQYF
J: TRBJ2-1; D: TRBD1; V: TRBV9; size: .; DNA: TGTGCCAGCAGCGTCACAGGGGGCGAGAATGAGCAGTTCTTC; CDR3: CASSVTGGENEQFF
J: TRBJ1-2; D: .; V: TRBV6-5; size: .; DNA: TGTGCCAGCTCACCACAGGGATACGGCTATGGCTACACCTTC; CDR3: CASSPQGYGYGYTF
J: TRBJ2-3; D: .; V: TRBV7-3; size: .; DNA: TGTGCCAGCAGCTTCCGGGGGTCAGATACGCAGTATTTT; CDR3: CASSFRGSDTQYF
J: TRBJ2-7; D: TRBD1; V: TRBV7-8; size: .; DNA: TGTGCCAGCAGTTGGGACAGGGACGAGCAGTACTTC; CDR3: CASSWDRDEQYF
J: TRBJ1-1; D: TRBD1; V: TRBV19; size: .; DNA: TGTGCCAGTAGCGCGGCCCCGGGACAGGGGGCGGTTGAAGCTTTCTTT; CDR3: CASSAAPGQGAVEAFF
J: TRBJ1-6; D: .; V: TRBV3-1/TRBV3-2; size: .; DNA: TGTGCCAGCAGCCAAGATAGCGTCTATAATTCACCCCTCCACTTT; CDR3: CASSQDSVYNSPLHF
J: TRBJ2-7; D: TRBD1; V: TRBV11-1; size: .; DNA: TGTGCCAGCAGCTCGGGGCCGGGACAGGGGAGGTTCGAGCAGTACTTC; CDR3: CASSSGPGQGRFEQYF
J: TRBJ2-6; D: .; V: TRBV7-9; size: .; DNA: TGTGCCAGCAGCTTATCCAGCTCTGGGGCCAACGTCCTGACTTTC; CDR3: CASSLSSSGANVLTF
J: TRBJ2-7; D: TRBD2; V: TRBV4-1; size: .; DNA: TGCGCCAGCAGCCAAAGGACTAGTGAGTACGAGCAGTACTTC; CDR3: CASSQRTSEYEQYF
J: TRBJ2-7; D: TRBD2; V: TRBV6-5; size: few; DNA: TGTGCCAGCAGGTACGGACTAGCGGATTCCTACGAGCAGTACTTC; CDR3: CASRYGLADSYEQYF
J: TRBJ2-3; D: .; V: TRBV7-9; size: .; DNA: TGTGCCAGCAGCTTTCGGGGGAGCACAGATACGCAGTATTTT; CDR3: CASSFRGSTDTQYF
J: TRBJ2-1; D: TRBD1; V: TRBV6-6; size: .; DNA: TGTGCCAGCAGCCCCGGACAGGTTTACAATGAGCAGTTCTTC; CDR3: CASSPGQVYNEQFF
J: TRBJ2-7; D: .; V: TRBV6-6; size: .; DNA: TGTGCCAGCAGTTACTCAACAGAATACGAGCAGTACTTC; CDR3: CASSYSTEYEQYF
J: TRBJ1-1; D: .; V: TRBV9; size: few; DNA: TGTGCCAGCAGCGTAGGTCAGTTCATGAACACTGAAGCTTTCTTT; CDR3: CASSVGQFMNTEAFF
J: TRBJ1-4; D: TRBD1; V: TRBV14; size: .; DNA: TGTGCCAGCAGCCAAGACGGGCTTTTAGGTACAGGGGCAACTAATGAAAAACTGTTTTTT; CDR3: CASSQDGLLGTGATNEKLFF
J: TRBJ1-4; D: TRBD1; V: TRBV9; size: .; DNA: TGTGCCAGCAGCGTACAGGGGGACGTACTGTTTTTT; CDR3: CASSVQGDVLFF
J: TRBJ2-5; D: .; V: TRBV12-3/TRBV12-4; size: .; DNA: TGTGCCAGCAGCGCGGGCTACCAAGAGACCCAGTACTTC; CDR3: CASSAGYQETQYF
J: TRBJ2-3; D: TRBD2; V: TRBV30; size: .; DNA: TGTGCCTGGAATGGACTAGCGGGAGGGTACACAGATACGCAGTATTTT; CDR3: CAWNGLAGGYTDTQYF
J: TRBJ2-7; D: TRBD2; V: TRBV7-9; size: once; DNA: TGTGCCAGCCGTGGACTAGCGGGGGACGAGCAGTACTTC; CDR3: CASRGLAGDEQYF
J: TRBJ1-3; D: .; V: TRBV4-1; size: .; DNA: TGCGCCAGCAGCCTCGAAGGGGATCTCTCTGGAAACACCATATATTTT; CDR3: CASSLEGDLSGNTIYF
J: TRBJ1-2; D: TRBD1; V: TRBV18; size: once; DNA: TGTGCCAGCTCACCCGGGACAGGGGTTGGCTACACCTTC; CDR3: CASSPGTGVGYTF
J: TRBJ2-7; D: TRBD2; V: TRBV10-3; size: .; DNA: TGTGCCATCAGTGTAGCGGGAGGGCCCTTAAGGTACGAGCAGTACTTC; CDR3: CAISVAGGPLRYEQYF
J: TRBJ1-4; D: TRBD1; V: TRBV5-1; size: few; DNA: TGCGCCAGCAGCCCGGGACAGGGCAAAGAAAAACTGTTTTTT; CDR3: CASSPGQGKEKLFF
J: TRBJ1-6; D: TRBD1; V: TRBV25-1; size: .; DNA: TGTGCCAGCAGTGGGGACAGGGGAAATAATTCACCCCTCCACTTT; CDR3: CASSGDRGNNSPLHF
J: TRBJ2-2; D: .; V: TRBV5-1; size: .; DNA: TGCGCCAGCAGCTTGAGGCGACAGGCCGGGGAGCTGTTTTTT; CDR3: CASSLRRQAGELFF
J: TRBJ1-5; D: .; V: TRBV27; size: medium-sized; DNA: TGTGCCAGCAGTTTTGCGGGGGTCAATCAGCCCCAGCATTTT; CDR3: CASSFAGVNQPQHF
J: TRBJ1-2; D: .; V: TRBV29-1; size: .; DNA: TGCAGCGTTGACGAGGGCTATAACTATGGCTACACCTTC; CDR3: CSVDEGYNYGYTF
J: TRBJ2-1; D: .; V: TRBV7-3; size: .; DNA: TGTGCCAGCAGCTCCCTTCAGAACAATGAGCAGTTCTTC; CDR3: CASSSLQNNEQFF
J: TRBJ1-2; D: TRBD1; V: TRBV9; size: .; DNA: TGTGCCAGCAGCCCCGACAGGGCGTCAAACTATGGCTACACCTTC; CDR3: CASSPDRASNYGYTF
J: TRBJ1-1; D: .; V: TRBV29-1; size: .; DNA: TGCAGCGGCAGGGGACCCACTGAAGCTTTCTTT; CDR3: CSGRGPTEAFF
J: TRBJ2-5; D: .; V: TRBV19; size: .; DNA: TGTGCCAGTAGCCCGGGGGAGGGCAGGGGTGAGACCCAGTACTTC; CDR3: CASSPGEGRGETQYF
J: TRBJ2-1; D: TRBD2; V: TRBV5-1; size: .; DNA: TGCGCCAGCAGCTTGGAGCTAGCGGGGAAGGGTGAGCAGTTCTTC; CDR3: CASSLELAGKGEQFF
J: TRBJ1-5; D: TRBD1; V: TRBV28; size: .; DNA: TGTGCCAGCAGAAGGACAGGGGGCAATCAGCCCCAGCATTTT; CDR3: CASRRTGGNQPQHF
J: TRBJ2-7; D: .; V: TRBV13; size: .; DNA: TGTGCCAGCAGCTTAGGCCTATGGACTACCTACGAGCAGTACTTC; CDR3: CASSLGLWTTYEQYF
J: TRBJ1-2; D: TRBD1; V: TRBV6-5; size: .; DNA: TGTGCCAGCCGACAGGGGGGGTATGGCTACACCTTC; CDR3: CASRQGGYGYTF
J: TRBJ1-1; D: .; V: TRBV28; size: .; DNA: TGTGCCAGCGGACCACAGGGCACTGAAGCTTTCTTT; CDR3: CASGPQGTEAFF
J: TRBJ1-1; D: TRBD1; V: TRBV5-6; size: .; DNA: TGTGCCAGCAGCTACAGGGGGCTGAACACTGAAGCTTTCTTT; CDR3: CASSYRGLNTEAFF
J: TRBJ2-3; D: .; V: TRBV24-1; size: .; DNA: TGTGCCACCAGTTCTCTACAGGGTGACGATACGCAGTATTTT; CDR3: CATSSLQGDDTQYF
J: TRBJ2-1; D: TRBD1; V: TRBV24-1; size: .; DNA: TGTGCCACCAGTGACCCGGGACAGGGGGCTTTTGAGCAGTTCTTC; CDR3: CATSDPGQGAFEQFF
J: TRBJ1-1; D: .; V: TRBV5-6; size: .; DNA: TGTGCCAGCAGAGGGGTTTTGGCTGAAGCTTTCTTT; CDR3: CASRGVLAEAFF
J: TRBJ2-7; D: .; V: TRBV9; size: medium-sized; DNA: TGTGCCAGCAGCCCTCCCATAACGAGGGGGACGATCCAAGACGAGCAGTACTTC; CDR3: CASSPPITRGTIQDEQYF
J: TRBJ1-1; D: .; V: TRBV7-9; size: .; DNA: TGTGCCAGCAGCCCCCGTTTCTCCACTGAAGCTTTCTTT; CDR3: CASSPRFSTEAFF
J: TRBJ2-1; D: .; V: TRBV5-1; size: few; DNA: TGCGCCAGCAGCTTGGCGAGGGGGTCCTACAATGAGCAGTTCTTC; CDR3: CASSLARGSYNEQFF